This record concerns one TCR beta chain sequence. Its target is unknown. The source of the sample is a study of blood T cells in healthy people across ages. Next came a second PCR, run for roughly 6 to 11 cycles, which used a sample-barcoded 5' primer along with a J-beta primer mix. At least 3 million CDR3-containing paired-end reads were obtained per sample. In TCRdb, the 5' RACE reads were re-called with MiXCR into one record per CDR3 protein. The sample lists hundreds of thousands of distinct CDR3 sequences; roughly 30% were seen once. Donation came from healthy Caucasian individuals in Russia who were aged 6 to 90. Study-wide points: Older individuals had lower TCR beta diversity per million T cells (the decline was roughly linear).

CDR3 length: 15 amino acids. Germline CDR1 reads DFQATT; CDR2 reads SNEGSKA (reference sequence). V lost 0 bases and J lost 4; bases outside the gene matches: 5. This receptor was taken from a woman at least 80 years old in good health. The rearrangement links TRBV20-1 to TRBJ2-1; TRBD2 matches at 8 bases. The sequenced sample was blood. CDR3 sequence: CSARDRTSPYNEQFF. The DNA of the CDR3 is TGCAGTGCTAGAGATAGGACTAGCCCTTACAATGAGCAGTTCTTC.